These 7 T cell receptor beta chains were all obtained from the same sample, sequenced in a study of T cell responses to AZD1222 COVID-19 vaccine. Only in-frame clones appear in the TCRdb table, and some are missing; sequencing was by immunoSEQ multiplex PCR. This sample has some 110,000 clones; more than 70% occur once, and the top ten carry roughly a sixth. The material sequenced was peripheral blood, taken 28 days after the second AZD1222 dose. Every receptor here comes from an adult who received the AZD1222 COVID-19 vaccine.

The chain uses TRBV7-7 and TRBJ2-5; 7 bases fit TRBD1. The length of the CDR3 is 14 residues. Germline-derived CDR1 and CDR2 are SSHAT and FNYEAQ (reference sequence). Trimming removed 5 bases from V and 5 bases from J; junction bases left unmatched: 8. The CDR3 nucleotides are TGTGCCAGCAGCGCCGGGACAGAACGCGAGACCCAGTACTTC. Translation gives CASSAGTERETQYF.

V and J are TRBV5-1 and TRBJ2-5, with D tentatively TRBD1 or TRBD2 (5 bases each). The germline V and J ends were trimmed by 4 bases and 5 bases, with 15 bases remaining between them. Germline V gene sequence: CDR1 SGHRS, CDR2 YFSETQ. The CDR3 runs to 14 residues. The chain's CDR3 is CASSNPGARETQYF. The CDR3 DNA reads TGCGCCAGCAGCAACCCCGGGGCCCGGGAGACCCAGTACTTC.

This chain's CDR3 is CASSRGWDTEAFF. Here the CDR3 DNA reads TGTGCCAGCAGCAGGGGTTGGGACACTGAAGCTTTCTTT. The chain joins TRBV25-1 to TRBJ1-1, with D possibly being TRBD1 (6 bases). Germline values: CDR1 MGHDK, CDR2 SYGVNS. The CDR3 sequence is 13 residues long. V lost 6 bases and J 3 bases, leaving 11 bases between the germline ends.

The CDR3 DNA follows: TGTGCCAGCCTCCGTAACACTGAAGCTTTCTTT. Translation gives CASLRNTEAFF. The chain employs TRBV16 and TRBJ1-1; no clear D. Germline V gene data show CDR1 as KGHSY and CDR2 as FQNENV. Trimming stripped 8 bases from V and 2 bases from J, with 6 bases between. This CDR3 spans 11 amino acids.

The chain joins TRBV7-8 to TRBJ1-4, with no clear D. The CDR3 consists of 14 residues. V was pared by 1 base and J by 8 bases, with 11 bases between. Per germline, CDR1 SGHVS and CDR2 FQNEAQ. The CDR3 sequence is CASSLGEGGEKLFF. CDR3 DNA: TGTGCCAGCAGCTTAGGGGAGGGTGGGGAAAAACTGTTTTTT.

This rearrangement joins TRBV5-5 to TRBJ2-7; D uncertain. CDR1 is SGHKS, CDR2 YYEKEE, per germline (reference sequence). This CDR3 is 15 amino acids long. V was pared by 4 bases and J by 1 base, with 15 bases between. CDR3 nucleotides: TGTGCCAGCAGCCGTGACCCTAGGGCGTCCTACGAGCAGTACTTC. As protein: CASSRDPRASYEQYF.

The CDR3 bases are TGTGCCAGCAGCCCCGGACAGTTTTCCTATGGCTACACCTTC. Encoded protein: CASSPGQFSYGYTF. V is TRBV28 and J is TRBJ1-2; a weak D match, TRBD1 (6 bases). The germline V and J ends were trimmed by 6 bases and 4 bases, with 15 bases remaining between them. CDR3 length: 14 amino acids. Germline CDR1 is MDHEN and CDR2 is SYDVKM.